The rows below give T cell receptor beta chains drawn from one sample of a study of T cell responses to AZD1222 COVID-19 vaccine. Repertoires were generated with immunoSEQ multiplex PCR, while TCRdb's copy carries only in-frame clones and drops some. The table lists over 150,000 clones, more than 75% of them singletons, with approximately 20% in the top ten. This material consisted of peripheral blood, taken on day 0 of AZD1222 vaccination. The receptors come from an adult in good health. The conserved cysteine and the conserved F or W are not part of the CDR3 here.

j_call v_call cdr3_aa
TRBJ1-1 TRBV5-1 ASSLIGRGNTEAF
TRBJ2-1 TRBV25-1 ASSVGTPIYNEQF
TRBJ2-3 TRBV6-5 ASSYSVGGTDTQY
TRBJ2-5 TRBV5-4 ASSLAGRETQY
TRBJ1-1 TRBV27 ASSPIKGRDTEAF
TRBJ2-3 TRBV10-3 AISESNSLSTDTQY
TRBJ2-7 TRBV21-1 ARSGTSGAPTSYEQY
TRBJ2-7 TRBV27 ASSRNPTSRFSPYEQY
TRBJ1-1 TRBV18 ASSPTPGQLNTEAF
TRBJ1-1 TRBV5-4 ASSPGDSLNTEAF
TRBJ2-7 TRBV21-1 ASSRDRGVCYYEQY
TRBJ2-3 TRBV12-2 ASRDPGLRPRREVDTQY
TRBJ1-1 TRBV12-3/TRBV12-4 ASSLKGEAF
TRBJ2-2 TRBV6-2/TRBV6-3 ASSYTVSEPNTGELF
TRBJ1-2 TRBV7-3 ASSKTTGSGYT
TRBJ1-3 TRBV30 AWSLGVGNTIY
TRBJ1-2 TRBV28 ASSLFQGWSSGYT
TRBJ2-2 TRBV6-4 ASSDGGGTTTGELF
TRBJ2-1 TRBV12-3/TRBV12-4 ASRPTSGSEQF
TRBJ1-1 TRBV28 ASRRVAVMGTEAF
TRBJ1-2 TRBV11-2 ASSLGRAMYGYT
TRBJ1-3 TRBV19 ASSILAFAGNTIY